This T cell receptor (beta chain) was retrieved from a study of cytomegalovirus exposure and HLA in healthy donors. Study results and limitations: Researchers counted around 160 TCR beta chains as cytomegalovirus-associated.

A note on this clone: The antigen is unknown.

V shed 5 bases, J shed 5 bases, and the junction held 5 bases outside the gene matches. Germline CDR1 is ENHRY and CDR2 is SYGVKD. The length of the CDR3 is 14 residues. The study ran its PCR with 60 Vbeta and 13 Jbeta primers. The repertoire was sequenced with immunoSEQ multiplex PCR; TCRdb's copy has only in-frame clones and lacks some. The sample yields about 160,000 clones, roughly four fifths seen once. The material sequenced was PBMCs. This sequence joins TRBV10-3 and TRBJ2-5; 10 bases align to TRBD1. This receptor was taken from a woman aged 45-65 years in good health and CMV-seronegative. The CDR3 protein is CAISQGQGGETQYF. The CDR3 DNA sequence: TGTGCCATCAGTCAAGGACAGGGGGGCGAGACCCAGTACTTC.